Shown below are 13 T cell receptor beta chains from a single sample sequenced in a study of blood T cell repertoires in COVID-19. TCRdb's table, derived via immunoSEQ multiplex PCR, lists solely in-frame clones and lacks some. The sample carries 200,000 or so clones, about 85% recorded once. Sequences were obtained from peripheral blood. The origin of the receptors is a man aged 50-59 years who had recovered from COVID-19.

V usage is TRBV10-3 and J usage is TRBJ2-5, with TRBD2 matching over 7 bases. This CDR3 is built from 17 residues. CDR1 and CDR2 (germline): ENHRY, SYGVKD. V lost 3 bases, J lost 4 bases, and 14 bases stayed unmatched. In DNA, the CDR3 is TGTGCCATCAGTGACGGCGGGAGAACCCCGCAAAGAGAGACCCAGTACTTC. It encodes CAISDGGRTPQRETQYF.

The CDR3 sequence: CSASHRQGEETQYF. In DNA form, the CDR3 reads TGCAGTGCTAGTCATCGGCAGGGTGAAGAGACCCAGTACTTC. The chain uses TRBV20-1 and TRBJ2-5, with a weak D call TRBD1 (5 bases). This CDR3 contains 14 residues. Germline assignment: CDR1 DFQATT and CDR2 SNEGSKA (reference sequence). V was pared by 3 bases and J by 3 bases, with 14 bases between.

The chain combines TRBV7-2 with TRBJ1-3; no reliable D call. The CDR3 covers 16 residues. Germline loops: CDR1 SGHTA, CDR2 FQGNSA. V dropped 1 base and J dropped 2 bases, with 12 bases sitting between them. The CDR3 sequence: CASSLVLGRAGNTIYF. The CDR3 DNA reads TGTGCCAGCAGCTTAGTCTTGGGGAGGGCTGGAAACACCATATATTTT.

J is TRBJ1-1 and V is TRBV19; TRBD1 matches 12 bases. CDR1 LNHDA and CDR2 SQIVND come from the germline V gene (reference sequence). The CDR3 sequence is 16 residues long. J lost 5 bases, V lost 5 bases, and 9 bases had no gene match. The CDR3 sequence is CASSYPRDRGQTEAFF. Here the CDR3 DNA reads TGTGCCAGTAGTTACCCCCGGGACAGGGGGCAAACTGAAGCTTTCTTT.

The chain's CDR3 is CASSLGKIGKLFF. The CDR3 region has the DNA TGTGCCAGCAGCTTGGGCAAGATAGGAAAACTGTTTTTT. The gene calls are TRBV7-8 and TRBJ1-4; no clear D. V shed 3 bases and J shed 10 bases, with 12 bases lying between them. Germline lookup yields CDR1 SGHVS and CDR2 FQNEAQ. The CDR3 consists of 13 residues.

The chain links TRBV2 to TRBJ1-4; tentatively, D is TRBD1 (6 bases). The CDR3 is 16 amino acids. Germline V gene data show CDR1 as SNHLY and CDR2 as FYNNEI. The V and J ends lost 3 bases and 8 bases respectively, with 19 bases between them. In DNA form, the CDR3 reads TGTGCCAGCAGTGATATCCGGGACAAGCTAAGGGAAAAACTGTTTTTT. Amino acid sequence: CASSDIRDKLREKLFF.

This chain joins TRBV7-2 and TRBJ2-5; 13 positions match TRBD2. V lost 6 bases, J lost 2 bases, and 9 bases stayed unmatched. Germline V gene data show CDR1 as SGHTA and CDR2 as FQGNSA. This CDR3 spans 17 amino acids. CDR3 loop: CASSSRTSGGNQETQYF. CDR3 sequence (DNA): TGTGCCAGCAGTTCCAGGACTAGCGGGGGAAATCAAGAGACCCAGTACTTC.

CDR3 DNA sequence: TGTGCCAGCAGTATGACTAGCGGGAGGACCAATGAGCAGTTCTTC. Encoded protein: CASSMTSGRTNEQFF. The rearrangement uses TRBV7-6 and TRBJ2-1; 13 nucleotides line up with TRBD2. This CDR3 is 15 amino acids long. V dropped 6 bases and J dropped 6; count of bases not matched to a gene: 5. CDR1 and CDR2 from the germline V gene are SGHVS and FNYEAQ.

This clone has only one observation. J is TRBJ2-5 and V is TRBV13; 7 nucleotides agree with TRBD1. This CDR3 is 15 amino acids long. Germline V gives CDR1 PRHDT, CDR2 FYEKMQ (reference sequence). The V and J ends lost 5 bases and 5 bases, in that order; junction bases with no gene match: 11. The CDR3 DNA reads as TGTGCCAGCAGCCCAACCGACAGGGTTTGGGAGACCCAGTACTTC. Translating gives CASSPTDRVWETQYF.

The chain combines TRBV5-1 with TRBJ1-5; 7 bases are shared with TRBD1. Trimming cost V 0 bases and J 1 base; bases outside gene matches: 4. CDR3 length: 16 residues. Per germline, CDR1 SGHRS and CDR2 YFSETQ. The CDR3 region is CASSLEGAGSNQPQHF. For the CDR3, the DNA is TGCGCCAGCAGCTTGGAGGGGGCCGGAAGCAATCAGCCCCAGCATTTT.

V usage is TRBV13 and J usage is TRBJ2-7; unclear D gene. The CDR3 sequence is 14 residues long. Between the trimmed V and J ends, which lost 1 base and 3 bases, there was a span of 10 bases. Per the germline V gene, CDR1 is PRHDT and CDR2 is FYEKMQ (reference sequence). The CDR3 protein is CASSLVGPDYEQYF. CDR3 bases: TGTGCCAGCAGCTTAGTGGGCCCGGACTACGAGCAGTACTTC.

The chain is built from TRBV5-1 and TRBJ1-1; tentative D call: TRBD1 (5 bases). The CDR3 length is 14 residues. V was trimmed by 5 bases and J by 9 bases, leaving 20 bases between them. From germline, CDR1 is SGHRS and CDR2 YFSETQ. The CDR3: CASSYDLGAGQAFF. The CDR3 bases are TGCGCCAGCAGTTACGATTTAGGGGCAGGGCAAGCTTTCTTT.

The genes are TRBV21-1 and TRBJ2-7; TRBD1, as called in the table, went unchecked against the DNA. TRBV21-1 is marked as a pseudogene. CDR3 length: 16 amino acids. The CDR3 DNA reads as TGTGCCAGCATCCCCGGAGACAGGGTATTCTTCTACGAGCAGTACTTC. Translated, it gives CASIPGDRVFFYEQYF.